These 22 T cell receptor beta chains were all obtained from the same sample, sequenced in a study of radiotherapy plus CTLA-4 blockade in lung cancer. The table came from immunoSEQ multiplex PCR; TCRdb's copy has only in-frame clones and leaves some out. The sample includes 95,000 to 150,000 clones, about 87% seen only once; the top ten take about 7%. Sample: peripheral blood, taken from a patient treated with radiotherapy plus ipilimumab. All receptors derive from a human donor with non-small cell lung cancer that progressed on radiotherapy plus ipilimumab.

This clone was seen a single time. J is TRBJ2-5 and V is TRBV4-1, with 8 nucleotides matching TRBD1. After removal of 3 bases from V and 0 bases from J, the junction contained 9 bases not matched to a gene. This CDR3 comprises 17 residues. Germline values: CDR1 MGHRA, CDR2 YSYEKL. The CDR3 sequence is CASSHGQGPGYQETQYF. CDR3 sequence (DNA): TGCGCCAGCAGCCATGGACAGGGCCCGGGGTACCAAGAGACCCAGTACTTC.

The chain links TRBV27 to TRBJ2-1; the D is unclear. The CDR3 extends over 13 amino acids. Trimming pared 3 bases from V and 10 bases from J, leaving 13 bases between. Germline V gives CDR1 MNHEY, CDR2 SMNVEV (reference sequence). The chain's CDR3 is CASSFGQGREQFF. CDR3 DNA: TGTGCCAGCAGTTTCGGGCAAGGCCGCGAGCAGTTCTTC.

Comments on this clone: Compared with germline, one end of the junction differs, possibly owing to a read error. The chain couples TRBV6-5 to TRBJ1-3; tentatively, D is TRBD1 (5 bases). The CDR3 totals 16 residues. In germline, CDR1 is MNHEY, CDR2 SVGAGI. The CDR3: CASSYPIGTSGNTIYF. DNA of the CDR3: TGTGCCAGCAGTTACCCGATAGGGACCTCTGGAAACACTATATATTTT.

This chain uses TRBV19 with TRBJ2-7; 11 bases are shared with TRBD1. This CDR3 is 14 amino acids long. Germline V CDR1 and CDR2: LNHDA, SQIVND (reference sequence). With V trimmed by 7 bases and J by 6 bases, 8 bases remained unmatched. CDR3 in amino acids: CASTRGQGAGEQYF. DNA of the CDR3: TGTGCCAGTACCCGAGGACAGGGGGCGGGCGAGCAGTACTTC.

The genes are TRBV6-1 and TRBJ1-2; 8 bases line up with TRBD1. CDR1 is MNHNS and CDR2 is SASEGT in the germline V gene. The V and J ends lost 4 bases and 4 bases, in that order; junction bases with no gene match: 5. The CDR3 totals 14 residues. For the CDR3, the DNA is TGTGCCAGCAGTGGCAGGGGGCAGATCTATGGCTACACCTTC. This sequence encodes CASSGRGQIYGYTF.

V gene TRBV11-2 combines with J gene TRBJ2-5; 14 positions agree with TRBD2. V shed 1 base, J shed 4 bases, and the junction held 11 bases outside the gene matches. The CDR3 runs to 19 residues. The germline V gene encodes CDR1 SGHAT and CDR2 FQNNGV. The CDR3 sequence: CASSLVRGTSGSLRETQYF. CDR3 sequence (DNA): TGTGCCAGCAGCTTAGTTCGGGGGACTAGCGGGAGTCTTCGAGAGACCCAGTACTTC. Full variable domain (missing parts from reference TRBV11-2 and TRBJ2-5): EAGVAQSPRYKIIEKRQSVAFWCNPISGHATLYWYQQILGQGPKLLIQFQNNGVVDDSQLPKDRFSAERLKGVDSTLKIQPAKLEDSAVYLCASSLVRGTSGSLRETQYFGPGTRLLVL.

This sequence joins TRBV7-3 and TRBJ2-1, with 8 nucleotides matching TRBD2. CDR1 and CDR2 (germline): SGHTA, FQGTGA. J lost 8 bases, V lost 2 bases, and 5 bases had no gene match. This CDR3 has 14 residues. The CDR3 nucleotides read TGTGCCAGCAGCTTAGGCGGGAGGACCGATGAGCAGTTCTTC. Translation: CASSLGGRTDEQFF.

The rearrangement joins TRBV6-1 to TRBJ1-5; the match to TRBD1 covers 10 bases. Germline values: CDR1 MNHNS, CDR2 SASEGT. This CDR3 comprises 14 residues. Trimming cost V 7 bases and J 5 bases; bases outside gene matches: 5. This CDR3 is CASKTGGRDQPQHF. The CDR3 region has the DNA TGTGCCAGCAAGACAGGGGGCCGGGATCAGCCCCAGCATTTT.

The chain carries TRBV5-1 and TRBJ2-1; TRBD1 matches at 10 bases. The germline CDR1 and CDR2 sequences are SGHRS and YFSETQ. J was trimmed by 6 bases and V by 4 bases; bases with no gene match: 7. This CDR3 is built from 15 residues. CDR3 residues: CASSRGTGEINEQFF. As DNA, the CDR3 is TGCGCCAGCAGCCGCGGGACAGGGGAGATCAATGAGCAGTTCTTC. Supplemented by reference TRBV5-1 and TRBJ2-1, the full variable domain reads KAGVTQTPRYLIKTRGQQVTLSCSPISGHRSVSWYQQTPGQGLQFLFEYFSETQRNKGNFPGRFSGRQFSNSRSEMNVSTLELGDSALYLCASSRGTGEINEQFFGPGTRLTVL.

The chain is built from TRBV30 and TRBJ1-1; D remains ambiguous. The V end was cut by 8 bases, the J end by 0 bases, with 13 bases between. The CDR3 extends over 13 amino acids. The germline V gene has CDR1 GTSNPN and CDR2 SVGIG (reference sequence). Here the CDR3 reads CAGNGDLNTEAFF. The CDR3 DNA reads TGTGCCGGGAACGGGGATCTGAACACTGAAGCTTTCTTT.

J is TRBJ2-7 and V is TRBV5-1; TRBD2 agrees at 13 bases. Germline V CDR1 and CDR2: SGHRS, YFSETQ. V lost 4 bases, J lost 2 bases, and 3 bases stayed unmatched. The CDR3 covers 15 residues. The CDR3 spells CASSGTSGVTYEQYF. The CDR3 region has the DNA TGCGCCAGCAGCGGGACTAGCGGGGTAACCTACGAGCAGTACTTC.

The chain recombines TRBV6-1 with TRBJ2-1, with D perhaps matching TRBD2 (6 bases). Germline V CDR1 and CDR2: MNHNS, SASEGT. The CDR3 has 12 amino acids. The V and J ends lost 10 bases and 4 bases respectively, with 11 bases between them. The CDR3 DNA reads TGTGCCACTGGGGGAGGTTACAATGAGCAGTTCTTC. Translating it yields CATGGGYNEQFF.

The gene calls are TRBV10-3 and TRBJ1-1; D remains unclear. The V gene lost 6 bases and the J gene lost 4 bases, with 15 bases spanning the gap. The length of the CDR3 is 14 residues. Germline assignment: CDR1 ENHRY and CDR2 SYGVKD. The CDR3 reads CAIRKDAPGTEAFF. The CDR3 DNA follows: TGTGCCATCAGGAAAGACGCCCCGGGCACTGAAGCTTTCTTT.

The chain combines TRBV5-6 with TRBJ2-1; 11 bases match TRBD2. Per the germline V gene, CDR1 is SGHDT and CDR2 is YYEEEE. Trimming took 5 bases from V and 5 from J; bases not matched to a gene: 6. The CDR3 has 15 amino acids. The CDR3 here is CASRVAGGPNNEQFF. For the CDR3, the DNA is TGTGCCAGCAGGGTAGCGGGAGGGCCCAACAATGAGCAGTTCTTC.

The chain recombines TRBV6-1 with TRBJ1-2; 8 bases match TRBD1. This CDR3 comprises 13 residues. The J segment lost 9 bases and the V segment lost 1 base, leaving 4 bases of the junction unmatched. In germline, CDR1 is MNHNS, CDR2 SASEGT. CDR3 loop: CASSEVRQGSYTF. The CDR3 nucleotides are TGTGCCAGCAGTGAAGTGAGACAGGGGAGCTACACCTTC.

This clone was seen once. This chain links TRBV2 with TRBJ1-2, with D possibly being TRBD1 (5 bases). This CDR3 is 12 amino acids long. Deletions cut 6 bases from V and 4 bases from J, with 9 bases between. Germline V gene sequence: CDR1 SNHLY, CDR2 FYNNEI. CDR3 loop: CASRETVYGYTF. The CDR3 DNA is TGTGCCAGCAGAGAGACAGTCTATGGCTACACCTTC.

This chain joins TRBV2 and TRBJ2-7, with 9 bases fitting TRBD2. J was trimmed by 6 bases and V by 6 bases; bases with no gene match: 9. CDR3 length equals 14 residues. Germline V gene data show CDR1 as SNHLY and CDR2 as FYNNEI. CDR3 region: CASSVLAGVSEQYF. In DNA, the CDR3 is TGTGCCAGCAGCGTCTTAGCGGGAGTCTCCGAGCAGTACTTC.

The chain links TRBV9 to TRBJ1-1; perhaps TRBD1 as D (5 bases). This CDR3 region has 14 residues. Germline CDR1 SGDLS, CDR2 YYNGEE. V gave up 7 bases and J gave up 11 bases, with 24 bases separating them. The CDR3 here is CASRRGTDSSLAFF. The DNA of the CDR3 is TGTGCCAGCCGACGAGGGACGGACTCATCTCTGGCTTTCTTT.

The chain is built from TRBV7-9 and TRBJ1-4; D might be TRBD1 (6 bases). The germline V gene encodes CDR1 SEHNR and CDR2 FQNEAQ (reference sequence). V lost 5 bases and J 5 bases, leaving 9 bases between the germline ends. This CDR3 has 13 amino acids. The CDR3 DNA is TGTGCCAGCAGCCGGACAGAGAATGAAAAACTGTTTTTT. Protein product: CASSRTENEKLFF.

The DNA for the CDR3 is TGTGCCAGCAGCTTCTATCCGGGACAGGTGGTCTACGAGCAGTACTTC. Protein: CASSFYPGQVVYEQYF. The V and J genes are TRBV5-5 and TRBJ2-7, with TRBD1 matching 8 bases. CDR1 and CDR2 (germline): SGHKS, YYEKEE (reference sequence). V lost 2 bases and J lost 3; bases outside the gene matches: 10. The CDR3 runs to 16 residues.

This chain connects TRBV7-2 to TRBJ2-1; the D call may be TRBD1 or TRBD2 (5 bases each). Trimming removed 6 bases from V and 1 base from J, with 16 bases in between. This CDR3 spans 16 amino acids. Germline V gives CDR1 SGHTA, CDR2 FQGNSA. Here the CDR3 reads CASRRGTALSYNEQFF. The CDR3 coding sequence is TGTGCCAGCAGACGTGGGACCGCCTTATCCTACAATGAGCAGTTCTTC.

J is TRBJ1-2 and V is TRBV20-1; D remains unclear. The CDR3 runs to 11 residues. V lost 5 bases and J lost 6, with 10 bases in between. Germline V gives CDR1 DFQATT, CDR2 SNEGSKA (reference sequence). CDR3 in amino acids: CSAAEVDGYTF. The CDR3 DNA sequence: TGCAGTGCTGCAGAGGTGGATGGCTACACCTTC.